Listed below are T cell receptor beta chains from one sample, sequenced in a study of spatial heterogeneity in lung cancer. MiXCR, applied by TCRdb to the 5' RACE reads, yields one record per CDR3 protein. This table holds tens of thousands of distinct CDR3 sequences, roughly 13% found once. Specimen: PBMCs, collected at surgery. These receptors were obtained from a male donor with early-stage non-small cell lung cancer. The CDR3 runs from the conserved cysteine through the conserved F or W. The order of the fields is clone size, J gene, V gene, D gene, CDR3 protein, CDR3 DNA. A D gene is named only where the DNA matches it firmly. The size entry is marked missing in some rows and otherwise reads once, few, many or a size class.

>few|TRBJ2-1|TRBV20-1|TRBD2
CSANPGLAVYNEQFF
TGCAGTGCTAACCCCGGACTAGCGGTCTACAATGAGCAGTTCTTC
>many|TRBJ2-7|TRBV5-6|.
CASSLRTAYEQYF
TGTGCCAGCAGCCTCCGGACAGCCTACGAGCAGTACTTC
>many|TRBJ2-7|TRBV5-5|.
CASSLDPAREQYF
TGTGCCAGCAGCTTGGATCCGGCTCGCGAGCAGTACTTC
>many|TRBJ2-3|TRBV5-6|TRBD2
CASSGLGPRTDTQYF
TGTGCCAGCAGCGGACTAGGCCCCCGCACAGATACGCAGTATTTT
>few|TRBJ2-1|TRBV29-1|TRBD2
CSARLALYNEQFF
TGCAGCGCTAGACTAGCGCTATACAATGAGCAGTTCTTC
>.|TRBJ1-3|TRBV29-1|TRBD1
CSVEPSGGTGNTIYF
TGCAGCGTTGAACCTTCAGGGGGTACTGGAAACACCATATATTTT
>.|TRBJ2-4|TRBV7-2|.
CASSTVGNIQYF
TGTGCCAGCAGCACCGTGGGGAACATTCAGTACTTC
>many|TRBJ1-3|TRBV28|.
CASRVKYSGNTIYF
TGTGCCAGCAGGGTAAAATACTCTGGAAACACCATATATTTT
>.|TRBJ1-1|TRBV20-1|TRBD1
CSARDRVINTEAFF
TGTAGTGCTAGGGACAGAGTAATTAACACTGAAGCTTTCTTT
>.|TRBJ2-7|TRBV6-5|.
CASSYSSGGKQYF
TGTGCCAGCAGTTACTCGTCCGGGGGCAAGCAGTACTTC
>.|TRBJ2-4|TRBV24-1|TRBD1
CATSGSGGQNIQYF
TGTGCCACCAGTGGATCAGGGGGCCAAAACATTCAGTACTTC
>few|TRBJ2-1|TRBV12-3/TRBV12-4|TRBD2
CASSSRTSGNVAQFF
TGTGCCAGCAGTTCTAGGACTAGCGGGAACGTCGCGCAGTTCTTC
>.|TRBJ2-1|TRBV6-6|.
CASSYSRGVEQFF
TGTGCCAGCAGTTACTCGAGGGGGGTTGAGCAGTTCTTC
>many|TRBJ2-5|TRBV29-1|.
CSVGGRPETQYF
TGCAGCGTTGGGGGCCGGCCAGAGACCCAGTACTTC
>.|TRBJ1-4|TRBV29-1|TRBD1
CSVDRTGMGEKLFF
TGCAGCGTTGATCGGACAGGGATGGGTGAAAAACTGTTTTTT
>many|TRBJ2-1|TRBV20-1|TRBD2
CSARDPSGRGDEQFF
TGCAGTGCTAGAGATCCCAGCGGGAGAGGCGATGAGCAGTTCTTC
>few|TRBJ2-5|TRBV5-1|.
CASSLSGTRETQYF
TGCGCCAGCAGCTTGTCGGGGACGCGAGAGACCCAGTACTTC
>.|TRBJ2-7|TRBV28|TRBD2
CATLVRLAGREQYF
TGTGCCACCCTAGTGCGACTAGCGGGCCGCGAGCAGTACTTC
>.|TRBJ2-1|TRBV20-1|.
CSAKGLDNEQFF
TGCAGTGCTAAGGGACTTGACAATGAGCAGTTCTTC
>many|TRBJ2-1|TRBV7-9|.
CASTDYNEQFF
TGTGCCAGCACCGACTACAATGAGCAGTTCTTC
>.|TRBJ1-6|TRBV2|.
CASRQSYNSPLHF
TGTGCCAGCCGACAGTCCTATAATTCACCCCTCCACTTT
>many|TRBJ1-6|TRBV2|TRBD1
CASSLDREVRTLHF
TGTGCCAGCAGTTTGGACAGGGAGGTTCGCACCCTCCACTTT
>.|TRBJ1-1|TRBV6-1|.
CASPRGRETEAFF
TGTGCCAGCCCTCGAGGCAGGGAAACTGAAGCTTTCTTT
>few|TRBJ2-7|TRBV20-1|TRBD1
CSANRGPGYEQYF
TGCAGTGCTAACAGGGGTCCTGGGTACGAGCAGTACTTC
>.|TRBJ1-3|TRBV3-1|.
CASSPRTSGNTIYF
TGTGCCAGCAGCCCCCGGACATCCGGAAACACCATATATTTT
>.|TRBJ2-1|TRBV9|.
CASSRVRASYNEQFF
TGTGCCAGCAGCCGCGTCCGGGCCTCCTACAATGAGCAGTTCTTC